This is a list of T cell receptor beta chains from one sample in a study of T-cell reconstitution after alpha-beta-depleted transplantation in children. TCRdb re-derived calls from the PCR reads in MiXCR, one entry per CDR3 protein. Found here are 900,000 or so distinct CDR3 sequences, around 17% of them singletons; the top ten hold roughly 5%. Sequenced here: PBMCs, mostly from graft donor cells, sampled 360 days after TCRalphabeta/CD19-depleted stem cell transplant. Receptors originate from a male patient aged 10 to 17 who had a stem cell transplant for acute lymphoblastic leukemia, so the T cells may come from the graft donor. Both conserved end residues are part of each CDR3. The D gene is left open where the match is weak. The size field is filled for only some rows; it gives once, few, many or a size class.

d_call	j_call	v_call	clone_size	cdr3_length	cdr3_nt	cdr3_aa
-	TRBJ2-3	TRBV5-1	many	14	TGCGCCAGCGGAGGACTCTACTCCACAGATACGCAGTATTTT	CASGGLYSTDTQYF
TRBD2	TRBJ2-3	TRBV12-3/TRBV12-4	-	15	TGTGCCAGCAGCCGGGAGGAGTCCATAACAGATACGCAGTATTTT	CASSREESITDTQYF
-	TRBJ2-7	TRBV3-1	few	13	TGTGCCAGCACCGGGACTCTAACCTACGAGCAGTACTTC	CASTGTLTYEQYF
-	TRBJ2-7	TRBV9	-	15	TGTGCCAGCAGCGTATCTGCTAGCCTTACCTACGAGCAGTACTTC	CASSVSASLTYEQYF
-	TRBJ2-1	TRBV7-3	few	15	TGTGCCAGCAGCCTAGGTACGTCACGTGAAAATGAGCAGTTCTTC	CASSLGTSRENEQFF
TRBD1	TRBJ2-5	TRBV5-1	few	15	TGCGCCAGCAGCTTTCCCGGGACAGGGGAAGAGACCCAGTACTTC	CASSFPGTGEETQYF
TRBD1	TRBJ2-4	TRBV20-1	-	11	TGCAGGTCGGACAGGGGAAACATTCAGTACTTC	CRSDRGNIQYF
-	TRBJ2-5	TRBV12-3/TRBV12-4	-	15	TGTGCCAGCAGTTTCTCGTATTTTAAAGTGGAGACCCAGTACTTC	CASSFSYFKVETQYF
TRBD1	TRBJ1-3	TRBV12-3/TRBV12-4	many	18	TGTGCCAGCAGTCCTCCTGGGACAGGGTTTTTGTCCGGAAACACCATATATTTT	CASSPPGTGFLSGNTIYF
-	TRBJ2-7	TRBV6-5	few	13	TGTGCCAGCAGTTACTCGACCCAGTACGAGCAGTACTTC	CASSYSTQYEQYF
-	TRBJ2-3	TRBV9	few	16	TGTGCCAGCAGCGTAGCCGGCTACAGGGGCACAGATACGCAGTATTTT	CASSVAGYRGTDTQYF
TRBD2	TRBJ2-5	TRBV2	few	15	TGTGCCAGCAGTGAAGGCGGGAGCCTCCAAGAGACCCAGTACTTC	CASSEGGSLQETQYF
TRBD2	TRBJ2-2	TRBV29-1	-	16	TGCAGCGTTGAAGTACGGACAGCGGGAGCCACCGGGGAGCTGTTTTTT	CSVEVRTAGATGELFF
-	TRBJ2-1	TRBV4-1	few	14	TGCGCCAGCAGCCAAGAGATGCGCAGCTATGAGCAGTTCTTC	CASSQEMRSYEQFF
-	TRBJ2-1	TRBV11-3	few	16	TGTGCCAGCAGCCCCGAGGGGCAGGGGTCTCGGAATGAGCAGTTCTTC	CASSPEGQGSRNEQFF
-	TRBJ1-1	TRBV3-1	few	16	TGTGCCAGCAGCCAAGCTTCTTGGCGGATGAACACTGAAGCTTTCTTT	CASSQASWRMNTEAFF
TRBD1	TRBJ1-2	TRBV13	-	14	TGTGCCAGCAAAGAGGGTACAGGGGCTGATGGCTACACCTTC	CASKEGTGADGYTF
TRBD2	TRBJ2-5	TRBV12-3/TRBV12-4	many	15	TGTGCCAGCAGTACTAGCGGGACCCCCCAAGAGACCCAGTACTTC	CASSTSGTPQETQYF
-	TRBJ2-5	TRBV29-1	many	13	TGCAGCGTTCGGGACGACCCCCAAGAGACCCAGTACTTC	CSVRDDPQETQYF
-	TRBJ2-3	TRBV24-1	few	14	TGTGCCACCAGTGACCCCGCCCGTGGGGGGACGCAGTATTTT	CATSDPARGGTQYF
TRBD1	TRBJ2-7	TRBV5-1	few	14	TGCGCCAGCAGCCGAACCCAGGGGGCCTACGAGCAGTACTTC	CASSRTQGAYEQYF
-	TRBJ1-6	TRBV5-1	-	14	TGCGCCAGCAGCTTGGCAGGGACGGATTCACCCCTCCACTTT	CASSLAGTDSPLHF
-	TRBJ2-7	TRBV29-1	few	12	TGCAGCGTTGTTGGCAACTCCTACGAGCAGTACTTC	CSVVGNSYEQYF
-	TRBJ1-1	TRBV29-1	-	12	TGCAGCGTTCAACAGGTATACACTGAAGCTTTCTTT	CSVQQVYTEAFF
-	TRBJ2-7	TRBV4-2	many	16	TGTGCCAGCAGCCAAGCTGGTCAGGACCCAATCTACGAGCAGTACTTC	CASSQAGQDPIYEQYF
-	TRBJ1-1	TRBV19	many	14	TGTGCCAGTAGTGAACTTACAGGAACCGCTGAAGCTTTCTTT	CASSELTGTAEAFF
TRBD2	TRBJ2-1	TRBV7-9	-	16	TGTGCCAGCCGAAGCGATAGCGGGAGCTCCTACAATGAGCAGTTCTTC	CASRSDSGSSYNEQFF
TRBD1	TRBJ2-1	TRBV2	-	15	TGTGCCAGCAGTGAATTCGGGACAGGGGATTCTGAGCAGTTCTTC	CASSEFGTGDSEQFF
-	TRBJ2-7	TRBV9	few	17	TGTGCCAGCAGCCCATTTAACGGCCCGGCGGGCTCCTACGAGCAGTACTTC	CASSPFNGPAGSYEQYF
-	TRBJ2-7	TRBV7-9	few	16	TGTGCCAGCAGCTCGCCCCTGACGGGTTTTGTTTTAGAGCAGTACTTC	CASSSPLTGFVLEQYF
TRBD2	TRBJ2-7	TRBV10-3	-	15	TGTGCCATCAGAGTTGAAGGTCTAGCGGGAGAAGGGCAGTACTTC	CAIRVEGLAGEGQYF
-	TRBJ2-1	TRBV29-1	many	10	TGCAGCGTTCGGTGGAATGAGCAGTTCTTC	CSVRWNEQFF
TRBD2	TRBJ2-5	TRBV11-2	-	18	TGTGCCAGCAGCTTGTGGCCCCTACTAGCGGGCATTCAAGAGACCCAGTACTTC	CASSLWPLLAGIQETQYF
-	TRBJ2-7	TRBV24-1	many	13	TGTGCCACCAATAAAACCGGACAGTACGAGCAGTACTTC	CATNKTGQYEQYF
-	TRBJ2-3	TRBV5-5	many	14	TGTGCCAGCAGCTTGGGCCACCGCACAGATACGCAGTATTTT	CASSLGHRTDTQYF
-	TRBJ1-1	TRBV6-5	few	12	TGTGCCAGCAGTTGGAAGGGCACTGAAGCTTTCTTT	CASSWKGTEAFF
-	TRBJ2-7	TRBV20-1	-	15	TGCAGTGCTAGGTACTCCGGGACACGGGCTAAGGAGCAGTACTTC	CSARYSGTRAKEQYF
TRBD2	TRBJ2-7	TRBV30	-	14	TGTGCCTGGAGTGTACTTAGCGGGAAATACGAGCAGTACTTC	CAWSVLSGKYEQYF
TRBD2	TRBJ2-3	TRBV7-3	-	15	TGTGCCAGCAGCCCGAGCGGACTAGCGACAGATACGCAGTATTTT	CASSPSGLATDTQYF
-	TRBJ1-6	TRBV7-9	few	13	TGTGCCAGCAGCTTAGCGATCAGATCACCCCTCCACTTT	CASSLAIRSPLHF
TRBD1	TRBJ1-2	TRBV5-1	-	13	TGCGCCAGCAGCCGGGACAGAAGCTATGGCTACACCTTC	CASSRDRSYGYTF
-	TRBJ2-7	TRBV18	many	14	TGTGCCAGCTCACTGCAGGGGTACTCCTACGAGCAGTACTTC	CASSLQGYSYEQYF
TRBD2	TRBJ2-1	TRBV5-1	-	17	TGCGCCAGCAGCTCCCGACTAGCGGGGCCCACCTACAATGAGCAGTTCTTC	CASSSRLAGPTYNEQFF
-	TRBJ2-1	TRBV27	few	13	TGTGCCAGCACCTCACATCCGGGAGATGGGCAGTTCTTC	CASTSHPGDGQFF
-	TRBJ2-7	TRBV9	many	15	TGTGCCAGCAGCGTAGACCCCCAGGGCCCCTACGAGCAGTACTTC	CASSVDPQGPYEQYF
-	TRBJ1-4	TRBV5-1	-	14	TGCGCCAGCAGTCCCTCGGGGCCTAATGAAAAACTGTTTTTT	CASSPSGPNEKLFF